These 26 T cell receptor beta chains originate from one sample sequenced in a study of CD8+ T cells in alopecia areata. Treatment indicated: oral pan-JAK inhibitor, 5-10 mg twice daily. cDNA serving as the sequencing template came from extracted, reverse transcribed RNA. Repertoires were generated with immunoSEQ multiplex PCR, while TCRdb's copy carries only in-frame clones and drops some. The repertoire includes roughly 210,000 clones, less than 45% of them detected once, and around 2.5% sits in the top ten. The sequencing used CD4+ T cells sorted from blood, collected between weeks 36 and 40, from a patient treated with tofacitinib. These receptors were taken from a human donor with alopecia areata.

J is TRBJ2-5 and V is TRBV9; 10 positions match TRBD2. CDR1 is SGDLS, CDR2 YYNGEE, per germline. With V trimmed by 4 bases and J by 1 base, 7 bases remained unmatched. There are 16 residues in the CDR3. The CDR3 region is CASSPRLAGLQETQYF. In DNA form, the CDR3 reads TGTGCCAGCAGCCCCCGACTAGCGGGCCTCCAAGAGACCCAGTACTTC. Drawing the rest from reference TRBV9 and TRBJ2-5, the complete variable domain is DSGVTQTPKHLITATGQRVTLRCSPRSGDLSVYWYQQSLDQGLQFLIQYYNGEERAKGNILERFSAQQFPDLHSELNLSSLELGDSALYFCASSPRLAGLQETQYFGPGTRLLVL.

The V and J genes are TRBV29-1 and TRBJ2-3; possible D gene TRBD2, 6 bases. CDR1 and CDR2 (germline): SQVTM, ANQGSEA. CDR3 length equals 14 residues. Trimming stripped 4 bases from V and 2 bases from J, with 13 bases between. The DNA of the CDR3 is TGCAGCGTTGTACTCGCGGGACTCACAGATACGCAGTATTTT. This sequence encodes CSVVLAGLTDTQYF.

In this sample, this clone turned up a few times. The chain joins TRBV21-1 to TRBJ2-7; the D call TRBD2 from the table was never checked on the DNA. TRBV21-1 is a listed pseudogene. CDR3 length: 15 amino acids. The CDR3 DNA is TGTGCCAGCAGCACTCGACTAGCGGGAGCCTACGAGCAGTACTTC. It specifies CASSTRLAGAYEQYF.

The V gene is TRBV5-1, the J gene TRBJ2-2; possibly TRBD1 for D (5 bases). Germline values: CDR1 SGHRS, CDR2 YFSETQ. There are 14 residues in the CDR3. With 6 bases removed from V and 6 bases from J, the gap between germline ends came to 15 bases. The CDR3 loop is CASNQGSKAGELFF. CDR3 in DNA: TGCGCCAGCAATCAGGGCTCTAAGGCCGGGGAGCTGTTTTTT.

This clone was seen a few times. The chain links TRBV29-1 to TRBJ2-1; D possibly corresponds to TRBD2 (5 bases). Trimming cost V 7 bases and J 0 bases, with 16 bases left between them. The CDR3 length is 15 residues. From germline, CDR1 is SQVTM and CDR2 ANQGSEA. Written as DNA, the CDR3 is TGCAGCGCCCAAGGGTCGGGATTCTCCTACAATGAGCAGTTCTTC. It translates to CSAQGSGFSYNEQFF.

The rearrangement uses TRBV9 and TRBJ2-3; the D is unclear. Germline V CDR1 and CDR2: SGDLS, YYNGEE. CDR3 length equals 14 residues. V shed 0 bases and J shed 4 bases, with 9 bases lying between them. CDR3 amino acids: CASSVDPVADTQYF. CDR3 bases: TGTGCCAGCAGCGTAGATCCAGTCGCAGATACGCAGTATTTT.

The chain employs TRBV18 and TRBJ2-7, with D possibly matching TRBD1 (5 bases). The CDR3 length is 13 residues. Germline loops: CDR1 KGHSH, CDR2 LQKENI. V shed 5 bases and J shed 0 bases, with 8 bases lying between them. In nucleotides, the CDR3 is TGTGCCAGCTCAAGAGACAGCTCCTACGAGCAGTACTTC. Amino acid sequence: CASSRDSSYEQYF.

This clone was counted between two and nine times. The gene calls are TRBV27 and TRBJ1-1, with D possibly TRBD1 on 6 matching bases. CDR3 length: 15 residues. Looked up from germline, CDR1 is MNHEY and CDR2 is SMNVEV (reference sequence). V lost 6 bases and J 6 bases, leaving 20 bases between the germline ends. The CDR3 protein is CASSPELGRGPEAFF. The CDR3 nucleotides are TGTGCCAGCAGCCCAGAGTTAGGTCGGGGGCCTGAAGCTTTCTTT.

The V and J genes are TRBV29-1 and TRBJ2-7; D gene ambiguous. Per the germline V gene, CDR1 is SQVTM and CDR2 is ANQGSEA. V lost 4 bases and J 3 bases, leaving 10 bases between the germline ends. The CDR3 consists of 12 residues. CDR3 region: CSVVPGSYEQYF. CDR3 nucleotide sequence: TGCAGCGTTGTACCAGGAAGCTACGAGCAGTACTTC.

The V gene is TRBV25-1, the J gene TRBJ2-1; either TRBD1 or TRBD2 may fit D (6 bases each). The CDR3 extends over 15 amino acids. Trimming cost V 8 bases and J 4 bases, with 18 bases left between them. Germline V gene data show CDR1 as MGHDK and CDR2 as SYGVNS. CDR3 in amino acids: CASRGTHRPYNEQFF. CDR3 nucleotide sequence: TGTGCCAGCCGCGGGACACACCGACCTTACAATGAGCAGTTCTTC.

The chain has TRBV30 and TRBJ2-3; the match to TRBD2 covers 9 bases. The junction had 12 bases not matched to a gene; V was cut back by 1 base and J by 10 bases. CDR3 length equals 15 residues. Germline CDR1 reads GTSNPN; CDR2 reads SVGIG (reference sequence). CDR3 in amino acids: CAWSEDWGGRAPQYF. CDR3 sequence (DNA): TGTGCCTGGAGTGAGGATTGGGGCGGGAGGGCCCCGCAGTATTTT.

The chain is built from TRBV29-1 and TRBJ2-5; 8 nucleotides align to TRBD1. The J call may be incorrect, as the DNA end agrees better with TRBJ2-7. Germline V lookup: CDR1 SQVTM, CDR2 ANQGSEA. The CDR3 is 14 residues long. CDR3 loop: CSVDSGTGSYEQYF. CDR3 coding DNA: TGCAGCGTTGATTCCGGGACAGGCTCCTACGAGCAGTACTTC.

The V call is TRBV5-1, the J call TRBJ2-5, with 7 bases lining up with TRBD2. CDR1 and CDR2 (germline): SGHRS, YFSETQ. The J segment lost 5 bases and the V segment lost 4 bases, leaving 11 bases of the junction unmatched. The CDR3 has 15 residues. CDR3 residues: CASSPGGLRLETQYF. In DNA form, the CDR3 reads TGCGCCAGCAGCCCGGGAGGACTACGCCTGGAGACCCAGTACTTC.

The V and J genes are TRBV15 and TRBJ1-1; 7 nucleotides agree with TRBD1. After removal of 5 bases from V and 0 bases from J, the junction contained 3 bases not matched to a gene. CDR1 and CDR2 from the germline V gene are LNHNV and YYDKDF (reference sequence). The CDR3 loop spans 14 amino acids. CDR3: CATSVGTVNTEAFF. The DNA for the CDR3 is TGTGCCACCAGCGTTGGGACAGTGAACACTGAAGCTTTCTTT.

The chain employs TRBV30 and TRBJ1-5, with D perhaps TRBD1 (6 bases). The V and J ends lost 1 base and 4 bases respectively, with 8 bases between them. This CDR3 contains 13 residues. Per germline, CDR1 GTSNPN and CDR2 SVGIG (reference sequence). The CDR3 sequence is CAWSDRVNQPQHF. CDR3 nucleotide sequence: TGTGCCTGGAGTGACAGGGTAAATCAGCCCCAGCATTTT.

In this sample, this clone turned up a few times. For the CDR3, the DNA is TGTGCCAGCAGTAATCGAAGAGGGACAGGAGGGTTTAGCGGCTCCTACGAGCAGTACTTC. Protein: CASSNRRGTGGFSGSYEQYF. The V and J genes are TRBV28 and TRBJ2-7; the match to TRBD1 covers 8 bases. Germline lookup yields CDR1 MDHEN and CDR2 SYDVKM. This CDR3 spans 20 amino acids. Trimming at V came to 5 bases and at J to 0 bases, leaving 21 bases not matched to a gene.

This chain joins TRBV14 and TRBJ1-1, with D unclear. The germline V gene encodes CDR1 SGHDN and CDR2 FVKESK. The V end lost 4 bases, the J end lost 13 bases, and 22 bases lay between the germline ends. This CDR3 is built from 14 residues. CDR3 nucleotide sequence: TGTGCCAGCAGCCCCCGGGCCACCCGGAACGATGTTTTCTTT. This encodes CASSPRATRNDVFF.

This clone occurred many times. This sequence joins TRBV10-3 and TRBJ1-5; no reliable D call. The CDR3 length is 13 residues. Germline V CDR1 and CDR2: ENHRY, SYGVKD. Trimming left V 2 bases short and J 3 bases short, with 5 bases between. The CDR3, as DNA: TGTGCCATCAGTGAGGGTCCCAATCAGCCCCAGCATTTT. Protein sequence: CAISEGPNQPQHF.

The chain has TRBV30 and TRBJ2-2; 7 nucleotides align to TRBD2. Trimming removed 5 bases from V and 5 bases from J; junction bases left unmatched: 8. Germline loops: CDR1 GTSNPN, CDR2 SVGIG (reference sequence). This CDR3 comprises 14 residues. CDR3 DNA: TGTGCCTGGGGGAGAACTAGCGCTACCGGGGAGCTGTTTTTT. Translating it yields CAWGRTSATGELFF.

The chain combines TRBV6-6 with TRBJ1-3; TRBD1 is a possible D gene (6 bases). Trimming cost V 10 bases and J 1 base, with 20 bases left between them. Germline CDR1 and CDR2: MNHNY and SVGAGI (reference sequence). This CDR3 has 16 amino acids. Here the CDR3 reads CATSRGGGLSGNTIYF. CDR3 sequence (DNA): TGTGCCACCTCCCGTGGGGGGGGCTTGTCTGGAAACACCATATATTTT.

The chain combines TRBV5-1 with TRBJ2-7; weak D call: TRBD1 (5 bases). The length of the CDR3 is 15 residues. V was cut by 1 base and J by 6 bases, with 17 bases left in between. CDR1 and CDR2 from the germline V gene are SGHRS and YFSETQ. The CDR3 region has the DNA TGCGCCAGCAGCTTGCCCCCAGGGCGAACGGGCGAGCAGTACTTC. Residues: CASSLPPGRTGEQYF.

The chain carries TRBV7-9 and TRBJ2-5; D could derive from TRBD1 or TRBD2 (6 bases each). Trimming pared 10 bases from V and 10 bases from J, leaving 16 bases between. CDR1 and CDR2 from the germline V gene are SEHNR and FQNEAQ (reference sequence). The CDR3 is 11 amino acids. CDR3: CATGAGQIQYF. CDR3 in DNA: TGTGCCACCGGGGCGGGACAAATCCAGTACTTC.

This chain connects TRBV20-1 to TRBJ2-7, with D unclear. Germline CDR1 and CDR2: DFQATT and SNEGSKA (reference sequence). Deletions cut 1 base from V and 5 bases from J, with 6 bases between. The CDR3 sequence is 11 residues long. The CDR3 spells CSARANNEQYF. DNA of the CDR3: TGCAGTGCTAGAGCCAACAACGAGCAGTACTTC.

The CDR3 is CASSGDRGNAGANVLTF. The CDR3 nucleotides read TGTGCCAGCAGTGGCGACAGGGGAAATGCTGGGGCCAACGTCCTGACTTTC. V usage is TRBV6-1 and J usage is TRBJ2-6; 8 bases map to TRBD1. After removal of 4 bases from V and 2 bases from J, the junction contained 7 bases not matched to a gene. The CDR3 has 17 amino acids. CDR1 is MNHNS, CDR2 SASEGT, per germline.

The J gene is TRBJ2-7, the V gene TRBV30, with TRBD2 matching 10 bases. CDR1 is GTSNPN, CDR2 SVGIG, per germline (reference sequence). The V segment lost 1 base and the J segment 4 bases; nucleotides outside the gene matches: 10. This CDR3 is 16 amino acids long. The CDR3 protein is CAWSEGPSGSLYEQYF. In DNA form, the CDR3 reads TGTGCCTGGAGTGAAGGGCCTAGCGGGAGTTTATACGAGCAGTACTTC.

The chain uses TRBV28 and TRBJ2-1; unclear D gene. The germline V gene encodes CDR1 MDHEN and CDR2 SYDVKM. CDR3 size: 14 residues. Trimming took off 5 bases at V and 0 bases at J, with 8 bases between the two ends. CDR3 amino acids: CASSGPSSYNEQFF. The CDR3 region has the DNA TGTGCCAGCAGTGGGCCTAGCTCCTACAATGAGCAGTTCTTC.